The rows below give T cell receptor beta chains drawn from one sample of a study of post-analysis software for immune sequencing data. Using its own MiXCR run on the PCR reads, TCRdb lists one record per CDR3 protein. The sample has roughly 600,000 distinct CDR3 sequences; roughly two fifths are singletons. The sequenced sample was blood. These receptors were obtained from a girl aged 10-17 years with multiple sclerosis. Each CDR3 is given with its conserved first and last residue. The order of the fields is J gene, clone size, D gene, V gene, CDR3 protein, CDR3 DNA. The D gene is left open where the match is weak. Rows may omit the clone size; those that give it use once, few, many or a size class.

J gene: TRBJ1-2
clone size: .
D gene: TRBD1
V gene: TRBV10-3
CDR3 protein: CAISEPDRADGYTF
CDR3 DNA: TGTGCCATCAGTGAGCCGGACAGGGCGGATGGCTACACCTTC

J gene: TRBJ2-3
clone size: few
D gene: .
V gene: TRBV18
CDR3 protein: CASSPGAEDTQYF
CDR3 DNA: TGTGCCAGCTCACCAGGGGCGGAGGATACGCAGTATTTT

J gene: TRBJ1-1
clone size: once
D gene: .
V gene: TRBV7-3
CDR3 protein: CASSLMQAGGMGTEAFF
CDR3 DNA: TGTGCCAGCAGCTTAATGCAGGCAGGAGGGATGGGCACTGAAGCTTTCTTT

J gene: TRBJ1-5
clone size: .
D gene: TRBD1
V gene: TRBV12-3/TRBV12-4
CDR3 protein: CASSYGTGIQPQHF
CDR3 DNA: TGTGCCAGCAGTTACGGGACAGGGATCCAGCCCCAGCATTTT

J gene: TRBJ2-1
clone size: .
D gene: TRBD2
V gene: TRBV27
CDR3 protein: CASKSTLAGAGNEQFF
CDR3 DNA: TGTGCCAGCAAATCCACTCTAGCGGGGGCGGGTAATGAGCAGTTCTTC

J gene: TRBJ2-1
clone size: .
D gene: TRBD2
V gene: TRBV5-6
CDR3 protein: CASSLELAGAGSEQFF
CDR3 DNA: TGTGCCAGCAGCTTGGAACTAGCGGGGGCCGGGAGTGAGCAGTTCTTC

J gene: TRBJ1-4
clone size: .
D gene: .
V gene: TRBV20-1
CDR3 protein: CSASGGTNEKLFF
CDR3 DNA: TGCAGTGCTAGTGGGGGGACTAATGAAAAACTGTTTTTT

J gene: TRBJ2-7
clone size: few
D gene: .
V gene: TRBV4-1
CDR3 protein: CASSQRRIESYEQYF
CDR3 DNA: TGCGCCAGCAGCCAACGGCGAATAGAGAGCTACGAGCAGTACTTC

J gene: TRBJ2-3
clone size: .
D gene: TRBD2
V gene: TRBV12-3/TRBV12-4
CDR3 protein: CASSLSGATDTQYF
CDR3 DNA: TGTGCCAGCAGCCTGAGCGGGGCCACAGATACGCAGTATTTT

J gene: TRBJ2-1
clone size: once
D gene: TRBD2
V gene: TRBV9
CDR3 protein: CASSVQGGRYNEQFF
CDR3 DNA: TGTGCCAGCAGCGTACAAGGCGGGAGGTACAATGAGCAGTTCTTC

J gene: TRBJ1-4
clone size: .
D gene: .
V gene: TRBV5-1
CDR3 protein: CASSLGTEGEKLFF
CDR3 DNA: TGCGCCAGCAGCTTGGGAACTGAGGGTGAAAAACTGTTTTTT

J gene: TRBJ2-7
clone size: .
D gene: .
V gene: TRBV5-1
CDR3 protein: CASSLTWGYPYEQYF
CDR3 DNA: TGCGCCAGCAGCTTGACCTGGGGTTACCCCTACGAGCAGTACTTC

J gene: TRBJ2-4
clone size: .
D gene: .
V gene: TRBV5-5
CDR3 protein: CASSFRVGVLRGIQYF
CDR3 DNA: TGTGCCAGCAGCTTCAGGGTCGGAGTTTTAAGAGGCATTCAGTACTTC